The entry that follows covers one T cell receptor (beta chain) sequence. Its antigen is currently unknown. The germline V gene has CDR1 SGHRS and CDR2 YFSETQ. V trimming: 4 bases; J trimming: 5 bases; junction bases outside the gene matches: 4. This CDR3 has 14 amino acids. These data originate in a study of CD8+ T cells in alopecia areata. At the level of the study: Treated patients were given oral tofacitinib, which was dosed at 5 to 10 mg twice daily. Whole-study findings and limits: Especially in alopecia totalis/universalis, lesional scalp showed greater clonality than normal scalp did.

Following RNA extraction, reverse transcription yielded cDNA that acted as the sequencing template. Assay: immunoSEQ multiplex PCR; the TCRdb copy retains only in-frame clones and omits some. This sample has roughly 250,000 clones, with around two thirds found just once. Alopecia areata patients provided lesional scalp punch biopsies and peripheral blood, both collected for the study. Sorting separated CD4+ and CD8+ T cells out of PBMCs. Source: CD4+ T cells sorted from blood, taken at week 0. J is TRBJ2-3 and V is TRBV5-1; 10 bases map to TRBD1. The sequence came from a human donor with alopecia areata. In nucleotides, the CDR3 is TGCGCCAGCAGCGCGGGACAGGGGAAAGATACGCAGTATTTT. Translation gives CASSAGQGKDTQYF.